This T cell receptor (beta chain) is drawn from a study of molecular identifiers for immune sequencing clone quantification. Whole-study findings and limits: The study reportedly detected spiked Jurkat TCR RNA from one cell among some 940,000 naive cells.

Between the trimmed V and J ends, which lost 3 bases and 2 bases, there was a span of 11 bases. CDR1 and CDR2 from the germline V gene are SEHNR and FQNEAQ (reference sequence). The CDR3 is made up of 14 amino acids. Libraries for naive CD8 T cells, which were made from about 20,000 to 1,000,000 sorted cells, drew on 10%, 30% or 50% of the RNA. Sorting captured naive CD8 T cells as CD8+CD4-CCR7+CD45RA+. This clonotype was picked up a small number of times. Its antigen remains unknown. TCRdb passed the PCR reads through MiXCR, listing each CDR3 protein once. The top ten hold more than 1.2% of the sample, which has some 66,000 distinct CDR3 sequences, around 19% seen once.

The specimen sequenced was naive CD8+ T cells from blood, with Jurkat cell RNA spiked in. Described subset: FACS-sorted CD8+CD4-CCR7+CD45RA+ naive T cells. The V and J genes are TRBV7-9 and TRBJ2-7; the D gene is possibly TRBD2 (6 bases). This sequence was found in a human donor in good health. Some libraries in this study had Jurkat cell RNA spiked in. The CDR3 here is CASSLGGLTYEQYF. The CDR3 nucleotides read TGTGCCAGCAGCTTGGGGGGTCTGACCTACGAGCAGTACTTC.